The text below deals with one TCR beta chain. The target of this receptor is not known. No much larger clone is present one base from it, and per-base qualities are unavailable. The sample originates from a study of blood T cell repertoires in COVID-19 (dated by TCRdb to the early 2020s). Background on the whole study: Samples from collaborators originated in the United States, Italy and Spain and spanned both the acute and convalescent phases of COVID-19. A de-identified subject ID, COVID-19 status, age in years and sex were almost always included in the sample metadata. Subjects who had been exposed to COVID-19, were actively infected with it, or had recovered from it provided the deeply sampled blood TCRbeta repertoires that made up the dataset. The samples were drawn from two sources: the first 160 participants of the ongoing ImmuneRACE study, and fewer than 1,500 subjects contributed by 6 global collaborators. The material from the prospective study consisted of cDNA or gDNA derived from T cells, B-cell-depleted T cells, or PBMCs. The repertoires were made available in a free public database intended to serve as a resource for research on the immune response to SARS-CoV-2. Where available, HLA class I and class II types were taken from metadata supplied by the sample provider and were not determined by assay-based typing. Overall results and qualifications from the work: Clinical and demographic metadata were provided uncurated, with the amount varying by source and participant.

The immunoSEQ Assay, a bias-controlled multiplex PCR, was used to amplify TCRbeta CDR3 regions from genomic DNA. In the authors' own workflow: The number of nucleated cells in each sample was estimated from the amplification of reference gene primers within the assay. To quantify the absolute abundance of each unique TCRbeta CDR3 rearrangement, sequence reads were collapsed and filtered. For each sample, productive Simpson clonality was calculated as the square root of Simpson's diversity index over productive rearrangements. TCRdb mirrors the immuneACCESS table, restricted to in-frame sequences. Some clones are absent from its copies; in checked studies, under half trace to an unresolved V gene, and the reason for the others is unknown. The DNA gave D and trimming, while V, J and clone size come from that table. The sample records about 330,000 clones, more than 75% of which are singletons. Of the sample, roughly 1% falls within the top ten clones.

Participants in the prospective study were enrolled through a virtual design, were aged about 18 to 100 years, and lived in about two dozen United States geographic areas. In the prospective study, participants were assigned to cohorts based on the clinical history participants reported in a screening survey and a study questionnaire. Recovered participants in ImmuneRACE Cohort 3 were defined as having two consecutive negative NP/OP PCR tests, clearance from a healthcare professional, or resolution of symptoms. Mobile phlebotomists in the prospective study collected whole blood, serum and a nasopharyngeal or oropharyngeal swab from every participant. Prospective study participants could optionally give additional blood draws and questionnaires over an approximately two-month period. Prospective study blood samples were shipped either frozen or at room temperature before DNA extraction. Spanning cysteine to phenylalanine, the CDR3 consists of 15 amino acids. This entry keeps only the CDR3 DNA: 45 bases, framed from base 1. V gives up 3 bases and J gives up 3 bases, and the segment between their germline ends measures 11 bases. The germline V gene (reference sequence) yields LNHDA for CDR1 and SQIVND for CDR2.

The chain employs TRBV19 and TRBJ2-2; the D segment could be TRBD2, given 5 matching bases. Sequencing was performed on PBMCs or T cells enriched from blood (not recorded which). The receptor comes from a woman aged 25-40 years who had recovered from COVID-19. The CDR3 corresponds to CASSMGRGYTGELFF. In nucleotides, the sequence is TGTGCCAGTAGTATGGGCCGGGGTTACACCGGGGAGCTGTTTTTT. The variable domain in full, with residues beyond the CDR3 obtained from the reference TRBV19 and TRBJ2-2 genes, is DGGITQSPKYLFRKEGQNVTLSCEQNLNHDAMYWYRQDPGQGLRLIYYSQIVNDFQKGDIAEGYSVSREKKESFPLTVTSAQKNPTAFYLCASSMGRGYTGELFFGEGSRLTVL.